These T cell receptor beta chains were read from a single sample in a study of early T cells in non-severe SARS-CoV-2 infection. One entry per CDR3 protein, called by TCRdb with MiXCR from the 5' RACE reads. The sample records about 55,000 distinct CDR3 sequences, more than 6.5% being singletons. This material consisted of whole blood, taken at baseline. These receptors were obtained from an adult who was a healthcare worker with PCR-confirmed SARS-CoV-2 infection or an uninfected control (not recorded which). CDR3s include the opening cysteine and the closing phenylalanine or tryptophan. D genes are given only for firm matches. Rows give clone size only sometimes, using once, few, many, or a class for an expanded clone.

clone size	CDR3 length	V gene	D gene	J gene	CDR3 DNA	CDR3 protein
many	15	TRBV4-1	NA	TRBJ1-5	TGCGCCAGCAGCCTCCACAGCCACCCCGGCCAGCCCCAGCATTTT	CASSLHSHPGQPQHF
many	17	TRBV12-3/TRBV12-4	NA	TRBJ2-3	TGTGCCAGCAGTTTATCTGGGTACGGAGTAGTGGTTGATACGCAGTATTTT	CASSLSGYGVVVDTQYF
NA	14	TRBV9	NA	TRBJ2-7	TGTGCCAGCAGCGTAGGTTCCGGCTCCTACGAGCAGTACTTC	CASSVGSGSYEQYF
few	13	TRBV28	NA	TRBJ2-7	TGTGCCAGCAGTTTTATGAGCGTGAGGGAGCAGTACTTC	CASSFMSVREQYF
NA	15	TRBV12-3/TRBV12-4	NA	TRBJ2-7	TGTGCCAGCAGTTTACGAGGGCAGGGTTTCTACGAGCAGTACTTC	CASSLRGQGFYEQYF
many	13	TRBV5-6	TRBD1	TRBJ2-5	TGTGCCAGCAGCCGGGACAGGGCCGAGACCCAGTACTTC	CASSRDRAETQYF
many	14	TRBV7-2	NA	TRBJ2-7	TGTGCCAGCAGCTTATTCCTGACCCCCTACGAGCAGTACTTC	CASSLFLTPYEQYF
many	17	TRBV5-1	NA	TRBJ1-2	TGCGCCAGCAGCTTCAGGGACAAAAGAAAAACAGGCCATGGCTACACCTTC	CASSFRDKRKTGHGYTF
many	13	TRBV5-4	NA	TRBJ2-3	TGTGCCAGCAGCATCTACCACACAGATACGCAGTATTTT	CASSIYHTDTQYF
many	15	TRBV5-8	NA	TRBJ1-5	TGTGCCAGCAGCTCCGGAGACAGTCACAATCAGCCCCAGCATTTT	CASSSGDSHNQPQHF